The present entry profiles one T cell receptor (beta chain) with its context. The method was immunoSEQ multiplex PCR; TCRdb's version includes in-frame clones alone and lacks a portion of them. The sample records around 90,000 clones, about 93% being singletons. This entry is derived from a study of technical replicates of blood from several donors. From germline, CDR1 is LGHNA and CDR2 YSLEER. Unmatched junction bases numbered 2, after V lost 0 bases and J lost 8 bases. The CDR3 extends over 13 amino acids. The sample consisted of T cells isolated from PBMCs. This chain joins TRBV4-3 and TRBJ1-2; the match to TRBD1 covers 8 bases. The clonotype was recovered from a human donor in good health. The CDR3 sequence is CASSQETGDGYTF. The CDR3 DNA follows: TGCGCCAGCAGCCAAGAGACAGGGGACGGCTACACCTTC.